The 2 T cell receptor beta chains reported below all come from one sample, sequenced in a study of breast tumors, draining lymph nodes, adjacent tissues. TCRdb redid the calling of the multiplex PCR reads with MiXCR, one entry per CDR3 protein. Of under 350,000 distinct CDR3 sequences in the sample, 30% to 35% were seen once. Breast cancer patients provided tissue from their axillary draining lymph nodes. Sequencing was performed on axillary lymph node tissue. The receptors were gathered from a female donor with breast cancer. Some clones in this sample may be carry-over from other donors' samples.

The sample holds many counts of this clonotype. CDR3 sequence reads: CATSSSSFPTQYF. CDR3 DNA sequence: TGTGCCACCAGCTCCTCTAGCTTTCCTACGCAGTATTTT. The V gene is TRBV15, the J gene TRBJ2-3, with a possible D match to TRBD2 (5 bases). The CDR3 runs to 13 residues. V was clipped by 5 bases and J by 8 bases, with 14 bases between them. Germline V gives CDR1 LNHNV, CDR2 YYDKDF (reference sequence).

As concerns this clonotype: One base away lies a much larger clone, so this may be a sequencing read error. This chain links TRBV6-6 with TRBJ2-7; D remains unclear. This CDR3 is 14 amino acids long. Germline lookup yields CDR1 MNHNY and CDR2 SVGAGI (reference sequence). CDR3 in DNA: TGTGCCAGCAGTTATTTAGAGTACGGCTACGAGCAGTGCTTC. Translation gives CASSYLEYGYEQCF.